This T cell receptor beta chain is from a study of T-cell reconstitution after alpha-beta-depleted transplantation in children. Ten or more counts support this clonotype. The V gene lost 1 base and the J gene lost 3 bases, with 13 bases spanning the gap. The CDR3 extends over 15 amino acids. Germline CDR1 and CDR2: MNHNS and SASEGT. TCRbeta library construction was performed incorporating unique molecular identifiers. TCRdb used MiXCR to reprocess the PCR reads, holding one entry per CDR3 protein. This table holds more than 3,500 distinct CDR3 sequences, around 23% found once. The chain couples TRBV6-1 to TRBJ2-7; D is ambiguous. Specimen: PBMCs, mostly from graft donor cells, collected 60 days after TCRalphabeta/CD19-depleted stem cell transplant. The sequence was obtained from a boy less than two years old who had a stem cell transplant for SCID, so the T cells may come from the graft donor. This chain's CDR3 is CASSEGKAVIYEQYF. Here the CDR3 DNA reads TGTGCCAGCAGTGAAGGTAAGGCCGTAATCTACGAGCAGTACTTC.